This TCR beta chain was identified in a study of Graves' ophthalmopathy and Graves' hyperthyroidism. Study overall: Ophthalmopathy not arising within 18 months of follow-up defined hyperthyroidism as stable. Study-level findings and limits: Ophthalmopathy and stable hyperthyroidism were discriminated by a 13-signature model, with roughly 88% sensitivity and 80% to 84% specificity.

RNA transcripts provided the template for amplifying TCR beta CDR3 regions. A first-round RT-PCR used HTBI primers, followed by a second-round multiplex PCR. TCRdb used MiXCR to reprocess the multiplex PCR reads, holding one entry per CDR3 protein. The repertoire has about 1.1 million distinct CDR3 sequences, about two fifths of them found once; the top ten carry around 10%. In regard to this clonotype: Antigen: not known. Being one base from a much bigger clone, this may be a read error. Because the CDR3 is missing its conserved closing phenylalanine or tryptophan, this is likely a read error.

Trimming removed 0 bases from V and 0 bases from J, with 6 bases in between. The germline CDR1 and CDR2 sequences are LNHDA and SQIVND (reference sequence). The CDR3 runs 15 residues. Among the hyperthyroidism patients, all were newly diagnosed, aged 18 to 65, with under 2 months' duration. Clinical symptoms and serum thyroxine were used for diagnosis; TRAb, thyroid ultrasound and orbital computed tomography were also relied on. This sequence joins TRBV19 and TRBJ1-5; D not resolved. The receptor comes from an adult man with Graves' hyperthyroidism. The material sequenced was peripheral blood or thyroid tissue (not recorded which). CDR3 residues: CASSIDLDSNQPQHL. In DNA, the CDR3 is TGTGCCAGTAGTATAGATCTGGATAGCAATCAGCCCCAGCATCTT.